This is a list of T cell receptor beta chains from one sample in a study of cytomegalovirus exposure and HLA in healthy donors. Sequenced by immunoSEQ multiplex PCR; TCRdb stores in-frame clones only, minus some. In the table there are 150,000 or so clones, approximately 70% of which are singletons. Sequenced material: PBMCs. The source is a human donor in good health. CDR3s include the opening cysteine and the closing phenylalanine or tryptophan. D genes are given only for firm matches. Clone size is not always given. Where it is, it says once, few, many or a class for expanded clones.

CDR3: CASSLGVGGITDTQYF
DNA: TGCGCCAGCAGCTTGGGAGTCGGGGGGATCACAGATACGCAGTATTTT
V: TRBV5-1
D: TRBD2
J: TRBJ2-3
size: NA

CDR3: CAISEGAEDTQYF
DNA: TGTGCCATCAGTGAGGGGGCCGAGGATACGCAGTATTTT
V: TRBV10-3
D: NA
J: TRBJ2-3
size: NA

CDR3: CASSYRTGDNYGYTF
DNA: TGTGCCAGCAGCTACCGGACAGGGGACAACTATGGCTACACCTTC
V: TRBV9
D: TRBD1
J: TRBJ1-2
size: few

CDR3: CASSDPGTTAYEQYF
DNA: TGTGCCAGCAGTGACCCCGGGACTACTGCCTACGAGCAGTACTTC
V: TRBV6-1
D: TRBD2
J: TRBJ2-7
size: few

CDR3: CASSLTGGPSYEQYF
DNA: TGTGCCAGCAGCTTAACGGGGGGGCCCTCCTACGAGCAGTACTTC
V: TRBV7-3
D: NA
J: TRBJ2-7
size: NA

CDR3: CASSIQGAKNIQYF
DNA: TGTGCCAGTAGTATCCAGGGGGCCAAAAACATTCAGTACTTC
V: TRBV19
D: NA
J: TRBJ2-4
size: few

CDR3: CASRDIGGNQPQHF
DNA: TGTGCCAGTAGGGACATAGGAGGCAATCAGCCCCAGCATTTT
V: TRBV19
D: NA
J: TRBJ1-5
size: NA

CDR3: CASSVTGFGTEAFF
DNA: TGCGCCAGCAGCGTGACAGGGTTCGGCACTGAAGCTTTCTTT
V: TRBV5-1
D: TRBD1
J: TRBJ1-1
size: NA

CDR3: CASSPPSDTIYF
DNA: TGTGCCAGCAGCCCACCTAGTGACACCATATATTTT
V: TRBV9
D: NA
J: TRBJ1-3
size: NA

CDR3: CASSTGQGARGNQPQHF
DNA: TGTGCCAGCAGTACGGGACAGGGGGCAAGAGGCAATCAGCCCCAGCATTTT
V: TRBV28
D: TRBD1
J: TRBJ1-5
size: few

CDR3: CASSQRYEQYF
DNA: TGTGCCAGCAGCCAACGCTACGAGCAGTACTTC
V: TRBV14
D: NA
J: TRBJ2-7
size: NA

CDR3: CSARDRETQYF
DNA: TGCAGTGCTAGAGACAGGGAGACCCAGTACTTC
V: TRBV20-1
D: NA
J: TRBJ2-5
size: few

CDR3: CASSFGPGADEQFF
DNA: TGTGCCAGCAGCTTCGGTCCTGGGGCAGATGAGCAGTTCTTC
V: TRBV5-6
D: NA
J: TRBJ2-1
size: NA

CDR3: CASRAGGTGAYEQYF
DNA: TGTGCCAGCAGGGCCGGCGGGACAGGGGCCTACGAGCAGTACTTC
V: TRBV7-8
D: TRBD1
J: TRBJ2-7
size: once

CDR3: CASSLATATRWDGYTF
DNA: TGTGCCAGCAGCTTAGCGACAGCCACCCGGTGGGATGGCTACACCTTC
V: TRBV7-2
D: NA
J: TRBJ1-2
size: NA

CDR3: CASTTTSGGAFTGELFF
DNA: TGTGCCAGTACCACAACTAGCGGGGGGGCTTTTACCGGGGAGCTGTTTTTT
V: TRBV19
D: TRBD2
J: TRBJ2-2
size: once

CDR3: CASSWTGGIDTQYF
DNA: TGTGCCAGCTCCTGGACAGGGGGCATAGATACGCAGTATTTT
V: TRBV27
D: TRBD1
J: TRBJ2-3
size: NA

CDR3: CSVVVQVYEQYF
DNA: TGCAGCGTTGTGGTACAGGTCTACGAGCAGTACTTC
V: TRBV29-1
D: NA
J: TRBJ2-7
size: NA

CDR3: CAISGGQGSNQPQHF
DNA: TGTGCCATCAGTGGAGGACAGGGAAGCAATCAGCCCCAGCATTTT
V: TRBV10-3
D: TRBD1
J: TRBJ1-5
size: once

CDR3: CASSPGVSYGYTF
DNA: TGTGCCAGCAGTCCAGGGGTTTCCTATGGCTACACCTTC
V: TRBV7-9
D: NA
J: TRBJ1-2
size: NA

CDR3: CASSDRLAGGRETQYF
DNA: TGTGCCAGCAGCGACCGACTAGCGGGGGGACGGGAGACCCAGTACTTC
V: TRBV7-8
D: TRBD2
J: TRBJ2-5
size: NA

CDR3: CARDTGGNTEAFF
DNA: TGTGCCCGGGACACGGGGGGGAACACTGAAGCTTTCTTT
V: TRBV30
D: NA
J: TRBJ1-1
size: NA

CDR3: CASSYRDGANVLTF
DNA: TGCGCCAGCAGCTACAGGGATGGGGCCAACGTCCTGACTTTC
V: TRBV5-1
D: NA
J: TRBJ2-6
size: NA

CDR3: CASSQDDRVGSPLHF
DNA: TGCGCCAGCAGCCAAGATGACAGGGTAGGTTCACCCCTCCACTTT
V: TRBV4-1
D: TRBD1
J: TRBJ1-6
size: NA

CDR3: CASSLHETAGYTF
DNA: TGTGCCAGCAGCTTGCATGAAACAGCCGGCTACACCTTC
V: TRBV5-6
D: NA
J: TRBJ1-2
size: once

CDR3: CASSRDSGYGYTF
DNA: TGTGCCAGCAGCCGGGACAGTGGGTATGGCTACACCTTC
V: TRBV6-5
D: TRBD1
J: TRBJ1-2
size: NA

CDR3: CATRSDYEQYF
DNA: TGTGCCACCCGGAGCGATTACGAGCAGTACTTC
V: TRBV2
D: NA
J: TRBJ2-7
size: NA

CDR3: CASSPSPGTGVGSPLHF
DNA: TGCGCCAGCAGCCCCAGTCCCGGGACAGGGGTCGGTTCACCCCTCCACTTT
V: TRBV5-1
D: TRBD1
J: TRBJ1-6
size: NA

CDR3: CASSNNGVGGYTF
DNA: TGTGCCAGCAGCAATAACGGGGTTGGGGGCTACACCTTC
V: TRBV5-5
D: NA
J: TRBJ1-2
size: NA

CDR3: CASSAWTGASSYEQYF
DNA: TGTGCCAGCAGCGCTTGGACAGGGGCAAGCTCCTACGAGCAGTACTTC
V: TRBV9
D: TRBD1
J: TRBJ2-7
size: few

CDR3: CAIRRQLTNYEQYF
DNA: TGTGCCATCAGACGACAGCTTACCAACTACGAGCAGTACTTC
V: TRBV10-3
D: NA
J: TRBJ2-7
size: NA

CDR3: CASRAPGQGAYSSYGYTF
DNA: TGTGCCAGCAGGGCACCGGGACAGGGGGCTTACTCGAGCTATGGCTACACCTTC
V: TRBV2
D: TRBD1
J: TRBJ1-2
size: NA

CDR3: CASRTAGHQETQYF
DNA: TGTGCCAGCAGGACAGCTGGGCACCAAGAGACCCAGTACTTC
V: TRBV6-5
D: NA
J: TRBJ2-5
size: once

CDR3: CASSSRVFGTEAFF
DNA: TGTGCCAGCTCTTCCAGGGTCTTCGGCACTGAAGCTTTCTTT
V: TRBV18
D: NA
J: TRBJ1-1
size: NA

CDR3: CASRLAGGSQETQYF
DNA: TGTGCCAGCAGATTAGCGGGGGGCTCCCAAGAGACCCAGTACTTC
V: TRBV6-5
D: TRBD2
J: TRBJ2-5
size: NA

CDR3: CASSQDREGSSGGVIGELFF
DNA: TGCGCCAGCAGCCAAGACCGCGAGGGATCTAGCGGGGGGGTTATCGGGGAGCTGTTTTTT
V: TRBV4-1
D: TRBD2
J: TRBJ2-2
size: few

CDR3: CASSSAGRPYEQYF
DNA: TGTGCCAGCAGCTCAGCCGGGAGACCCTACGAGCAGTACTTC
V: TRBV7-9
D: NA
J: TRBJ2-7
size: NA

CDR3: CASSPTSGGVKNIQYF
DNA: TGTGCCAGCAGCCCGACTAGCGGGGGAGTCAAAAACATTCAGTACTTC
V: TRBV5-5
D: TRBD2
J: TRBJ2-4
size: NA

CDR3: CASSLGQGDPHTIYF
DNA: TGTGCCAGCAGCTTAGGGCAGGGGGACCCACACACCATATATTTT
V: TRBV7-2
D: TRBD1
J: TRBJ1-3
size: NA

CDR3: CASSLSSTGTGELFF
DNA: TGTGCCAGCAGCTTAAGTAGCACGGGGACCGGGGAGCTGTTTTTT
V: TRBV7-3
D: NA
J: TRBJ2-2
size: NA

CDR3: CASSQDKRYNEQFF
DNA: TGCGCCAGCAGCCAAGATAAGCGCTACAATGAGCAGTTCTTC
V: TRBV4-1
D: NA
J: TRBJ2-1
size: NA

CDR3: CATSRDPINTEAFF
DNA: TGTGCCACCAGCAGAGACCCTATCAACACTGAAGCTTTCTTT
V: TRBV15
D: NA
J: TRBJ1-1
size: NA

CDR3: CATSRGTGGPYEQYF
DNA: TGTGCCACCAGCAGAGGGACAGGGGGACCCTACGAGCAGTACTTC
V: TRBV15
D: TRBD1
J: TRBJ2-7
size: NA

CDR3: CASSLVAGLETQYF
DNA: TGTGCCAGCAGCTTGGTTGCGGGTTTGGAGACCCAGTACTTC
V: TRBV5-4
D: NA
J: TRBJ2-5
size: few

CDR3: CASSIGQGRGYTF
DNA: TGTGCCAGTAGTATCGGGCAGGGGCGAGGCTACACCTTC
V: TRBV19
D: NA
J: TRBJ1-2
size: few

CDR3: CASSQAQNTGELFF
DNA: TGCGCCAGCAGCCAAGCACAAAACACCGGGGAGCTGTTTTTT
V: TRBV4-3
D: NA
J: TRBJ2-2
size: NA

CDR3: CASSYGTAGELFF
DNA: TGTGCCAGCAGTTACGGGACTGCCGGGGAGCTGTTTTTT
V: TRBV6-5
D: NA
J: TRBJ2-2
size: NA

CDR3: CASRRWDGEEGTEAFF
DNA: TGTGCCAGTAGACGTTGGGACGGGGAGGAGGGCACTGAAGCTTTCTTT
V: TRBV19
D: NA
J: TRBJ1-1
size: NA

CDR3: CASSLADRVVAFF
DNA: TGTGCCAGCAGTCTAGCGGACAGGGTTGTAGCTTTCTTT
V: TRBV6-5
D: TRBD1
J: TRBJ1-1
size: NA

CDR3: CASREGGSFSYEQYF
DNA: TGTGCCAGCAGGGAAGGCGGGAGCTTCTCCTACGAGCAGTACTTC
V: TRBV6-1
D: TRBD2
J: TRBJ2-7
size: NA

CDR3: CASSSGDSQQVGYTF
DNA: TGCGCCAGCAGCTCGGGGGACAGCCAGCAGGTTGGCTACACCTTC
V: TRBV5-1
D: TRBD1
J: TRBJ1-2
size: once